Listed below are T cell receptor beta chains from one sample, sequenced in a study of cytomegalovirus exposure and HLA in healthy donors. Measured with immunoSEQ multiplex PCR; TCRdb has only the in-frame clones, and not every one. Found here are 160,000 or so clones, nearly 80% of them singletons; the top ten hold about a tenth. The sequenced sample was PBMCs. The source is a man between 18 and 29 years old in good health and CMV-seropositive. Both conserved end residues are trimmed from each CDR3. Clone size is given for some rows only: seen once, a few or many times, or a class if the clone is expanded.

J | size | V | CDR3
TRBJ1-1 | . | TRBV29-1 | SVELMGQGTEAF
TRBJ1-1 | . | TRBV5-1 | ASSPPLTGGTEAF
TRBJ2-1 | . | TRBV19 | ASKVAGGPRNEQF
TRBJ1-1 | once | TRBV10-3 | AISGGMNTEAF
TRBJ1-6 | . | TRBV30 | AWTSGQGGPKNH
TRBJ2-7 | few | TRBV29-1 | SVVRRDAYEQY
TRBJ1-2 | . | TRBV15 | ATSRQTGDGYT
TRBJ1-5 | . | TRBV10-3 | AISEFTGGLQPQH
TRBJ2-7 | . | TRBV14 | ASSEFVADLYEQY
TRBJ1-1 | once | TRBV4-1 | ASSQTENTEAF
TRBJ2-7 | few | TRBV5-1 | ASSATSGRTYEQY
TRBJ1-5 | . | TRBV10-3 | AISVGLNQPQH
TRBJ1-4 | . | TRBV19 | ASSGPGQGSEKLF
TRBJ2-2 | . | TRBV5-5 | ASRGLPNTGELF
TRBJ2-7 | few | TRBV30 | AWSSGVSDEQY
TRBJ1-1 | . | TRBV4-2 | ASSQVHQF
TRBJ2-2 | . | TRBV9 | ASSVKVAANTGELF
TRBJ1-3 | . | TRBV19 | ASSPRLWGNTIY
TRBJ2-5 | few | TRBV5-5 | ASSLGGAGGETQY
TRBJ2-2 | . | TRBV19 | AASTGGPGGELF
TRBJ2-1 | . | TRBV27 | ASRPTGSSYNEQF
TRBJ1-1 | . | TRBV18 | ASSPYYLGGTVSRTEAF
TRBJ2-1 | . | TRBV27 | ASSLSLGDEQF
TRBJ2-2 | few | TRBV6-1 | ASSVGLAGVGELF
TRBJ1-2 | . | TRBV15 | ATSRDAREGSGYT
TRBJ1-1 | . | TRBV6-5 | ATRQNTEAF
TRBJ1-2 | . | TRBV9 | ASSVYSGGDGYT
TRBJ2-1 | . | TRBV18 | ASSPLSAGTGNEQF
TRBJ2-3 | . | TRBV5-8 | ASRDRGIVLDTQY
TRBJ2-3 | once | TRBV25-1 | ASSPGVSTDTQY
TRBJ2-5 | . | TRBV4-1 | ASSQGDRVGQETQY
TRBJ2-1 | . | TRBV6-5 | ASSYAGLAGGNEQF
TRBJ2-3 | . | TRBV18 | ASSPSGGADTQY
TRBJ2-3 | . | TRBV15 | ATSRGTSGMGTDTQY
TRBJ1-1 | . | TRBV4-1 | ASSHSPGRNTEAF
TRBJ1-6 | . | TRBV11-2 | ASSLLPGGRSPLH
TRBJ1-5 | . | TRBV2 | ASSGGGQGARQPQH